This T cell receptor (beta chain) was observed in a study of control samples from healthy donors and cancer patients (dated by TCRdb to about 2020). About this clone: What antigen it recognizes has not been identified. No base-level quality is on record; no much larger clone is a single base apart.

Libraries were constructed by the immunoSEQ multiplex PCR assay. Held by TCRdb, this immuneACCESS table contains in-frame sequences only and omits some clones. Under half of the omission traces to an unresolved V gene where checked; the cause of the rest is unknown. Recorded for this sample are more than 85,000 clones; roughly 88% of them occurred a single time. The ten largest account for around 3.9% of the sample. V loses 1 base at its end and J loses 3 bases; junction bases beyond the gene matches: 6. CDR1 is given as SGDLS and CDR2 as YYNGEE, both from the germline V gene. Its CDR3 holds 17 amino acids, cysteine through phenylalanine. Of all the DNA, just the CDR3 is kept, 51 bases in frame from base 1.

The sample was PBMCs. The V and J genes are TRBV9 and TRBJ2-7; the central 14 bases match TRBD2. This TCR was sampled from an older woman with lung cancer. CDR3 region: CASSVRLAGGNDYEQYF. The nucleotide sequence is TGTGCCAGCAGCGTACGACTAGCGGGGGGGAACGACTACGAGCAGTACTTC.